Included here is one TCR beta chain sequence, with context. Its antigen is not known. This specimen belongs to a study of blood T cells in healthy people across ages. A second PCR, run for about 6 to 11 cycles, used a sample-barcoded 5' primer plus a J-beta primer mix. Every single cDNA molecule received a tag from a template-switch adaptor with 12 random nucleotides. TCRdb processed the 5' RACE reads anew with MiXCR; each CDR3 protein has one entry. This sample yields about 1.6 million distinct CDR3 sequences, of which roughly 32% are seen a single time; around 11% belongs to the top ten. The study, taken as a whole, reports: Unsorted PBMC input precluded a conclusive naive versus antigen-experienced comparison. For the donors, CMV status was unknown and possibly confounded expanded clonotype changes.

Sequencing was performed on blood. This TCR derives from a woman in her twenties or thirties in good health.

This chain's CDR3 is CASSVVPSDEQFF. The DNA for the CDR3 is TGTGCCAGCAGCGTAGTTCCGTCAGATGAGCAGTTCTTC. The rearrangement links TRBV9 to TRBJ2-1, with D uncertain. CDR1 and CDR2 from the germline V gene are SGDLS and YYNGEE. The CDR3 is 13 amino acids. The V and J ends lost 0 bases and 8 bases respectively, with 9 bases between them.